This T cell receptor beta chain was identified in a study of cytomegalovirus exposure and HLA in healthy donors. Overall study context: HLA-typed donors were the source of roughly 85 million unique TCRs held in an early data release.

This CDR3 comprises 14 residues. CDR1 MNHEY and CDR2 SVGAGI come from the germline V gene. The V end lost 0 bases, the J end lost 5 bases, and 10 bases lay between the germline ends. Overall study findings and caveats: Later examination showed HLA-associated TCR beta chains had greater clonal expansion than equally common others. Productive rates of about 87% or about 30% were seen for most TCR beta V segments in an earlier analysis.

This clone was seen more than once but under ten times. The antigen is unknown. In the PCR, 60 Vbeta and 13 Jbeta primers were used. Authors' data handling: As a later analysis found, there were 70 million to 80 million unique TCR beta chains, of which around 10 million were shared. The method was immunoSEQ multiplex PCR; TCRdb's version includes in-frame clones alone and lacks a portion of them. D and trimming come from the DNA, and the V and J calls and clone size come from that table. The sample has approximately 110,000 clones; 15% are singletons. This chain links TRBV6-5 with TRBJ1-2, with a tentative D call TRBD1 (6 bases). Sequencing was done on a sample of PBMCs. The clonotype was recovered from a woman younger than 30 in good health and CMV-seronegative. The CDR3 coding sequence is TGTGCCAGCAGTTACTCCCCAGGACAGTATGGCTACACCTTC. Its translation: CASSYSPGQYGYTF.